This TCR beta chain was captured by sequencing in a study of shared clonotypes between healthy human individuals. Study at large: Those who served as donors were two women and three men between the ages of 18 and 49.

The protocol was immunoSEQ multiplex PCR, while the TCRdb copy is restricted to in-frame clones and leaves out a portion. The table includes hundreds of thousands of clones, approximately 97% detected once. Broader study findings: Researchers found naive subsets generally carried larger estimated richness than memory subsets.

With regard to this clone: Its matching antigen is unknown.

CDR1 and CDR2 (germline): LNHNV, YYDKDF (reference sequence). The CDR3 length is 15 residues. V was cut by 5 bases and J by 5 bases, with 16 bases left in between. Specimen: naive CD4+ T cells sorted from blood. This sample's subset: CD45RA+ positively selected. J is TRBJ2-1 and V is TRBV15, with D perhaps TRBD1 or TRBD2 (5 bases each). This sequence was found in a woman in her 30s in good health. CDR3 nucleotide sequence: TGTGCCACCAGCCGAGCTGGGGGAAAGGACAATGAGCAGTTCTTC. It yields the protein CATSRAGGKDNEQFF.